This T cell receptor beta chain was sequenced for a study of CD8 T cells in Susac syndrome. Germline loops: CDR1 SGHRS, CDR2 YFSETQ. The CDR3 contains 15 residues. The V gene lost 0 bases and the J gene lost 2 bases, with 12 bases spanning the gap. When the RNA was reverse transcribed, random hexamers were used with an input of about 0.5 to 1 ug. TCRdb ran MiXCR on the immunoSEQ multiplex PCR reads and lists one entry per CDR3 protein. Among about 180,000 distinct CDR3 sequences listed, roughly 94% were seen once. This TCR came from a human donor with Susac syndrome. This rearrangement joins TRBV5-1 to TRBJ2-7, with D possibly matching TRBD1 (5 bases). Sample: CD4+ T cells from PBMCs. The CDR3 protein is CASSLEGITTYEQYF. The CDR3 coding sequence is TGCGCCAGCAGCTTGGAGGGGATCACCACCTACGAGCAGTACTTC.